This T cell receptor (beta chain) derives from a study of CD8 T cells in Susac syndrome. While CD8+ and CD4+ T cells were isolated negatively, TEMRA cells were enriched by FACS. The V end was cut by 0 bases, the J end by 8 bases, with 13 bases between. Germline V gene lookup returns CDR1 MNHEY and CDR2 SVGAGI. The CDR3 is 15 amino acids. Turning to this clonotype: Its antigen is undetermined.

The RNA input was roughly 0.45 to 1 ug, and it was reverse transcribed with random hexamers. Amplification of TCR beta CDR3 used immunoSEQ multiplex PCR across 54 Vbeta and 13 Jbeta. Using its own MiXCR run on the immunoSEQ multiplex PCR reads, TCRdb lists one record per CDR3 protein. The sample has roughly 170,000 distinct CDR3 sequences; over 85% are singletons. Broader study findings: The study acknowledged a relatively small number of individuals in its TCR sequencing and HLA analysis.

Material: CD4+ T cells from PBMCs. The sequence came from a human donor with multiple sclerosis. This chain links TRBV6-5 with TRBJ1-4, with D possibly being TRBD1 (6 bases). The CDR3 spells CASSYSSGAREKLFF. The CDR3 nucleotides are TGTGCCAGCAGTTACTCCTCGGGGGCGAGAGAAAAACTGTTTTTT.